At least ten counts were recorded for the clone carrying this T cell receptor (beta chain). Its antigen is currently unknown. The record originates from a study of T cells in Graves' hyperthyroidism and ophthalmopathy. Overall study: The blood sample was taken at first diagnosis, before treatment began. Study-wide results and caveats: Classification by a 13 V-J model distinguished ophthalmopathy from stable hyperthyroidism. Model-based prediction identified ophthalmopathy a median 6.5 months prior to its onset.

What was amplified from RNA transcripts were TCR beta CDR3 regions. Using the HTBI primer set, a first-round RT-PCR was run on the TCR CDR3. TCRdb used MiXCR to reprocess the multiplex PCR reads, holding one entry per CDR3 protein. The sample consists of over 150,000 distinct CDR3 sequences, approximately 16% of them appearing once. The diagnostic basis comprised clinical symptoms, serum thyroxine and TRAb, thyroid ultrasound and orbital computed tomography. The CDR3 is 14 amino acids. Germline V gene sequence: CDR1 SGHRS, CDR2 YFSETQ. The V and J ends lost 0 bases and 4 bases respectively, with 10 bases between them.

This chain links TRBV5-1 with TRBJ1-1, with D uncertain. Sequencing input: blood. The sequence came from a woman between 50 and 59 years old with Graves' hyperthyroidism. The CDR3 DNA reads TGCGCCAGCAGCTTGGCCCGAGGGCGCACTGAAGCTTTCTTT. Residues: CASSLARGRTEAFF.